This T cell receptor beta chain was captured by sequencing in a study of regulatory and conventional T cells in RAG deficiency. TCRdb's copy holds only in-frame clones and misses some; the assay was immunoSEQ multiplex PCR. The table has about 32,000 clones, around 89% seen once. Germline CDR1 and CDR2: MDHEN and SYDVKM. With V trimmed by 4 bases and J by 8 bases, 5 bases remained unmatched. The CDR3 spans 15 residues. Separately, the same data were catalogued under a study of regulatory T cells. That paper states: The PCR used 52 TRBV and 13 TRBJ primers.

The receptor's source is a human donor in good health. The V call is TRBV28, the J call TRBJ2-1; 13 nucleotides agree with TRBD2. The sample consisted of CD8+ T cells sorted from blood. CDR3 region: CASSWTSGSFDEQFF. For the CDR3, the DNA is TGTGCCAGCAGTTGGACTAGCGGGAGTTTTGATGAGCAGTTCTTC.